Listed here are 31 T cell receptor beta chains from one sample, sequenced in a study of T cells in Graves' hyperthyroidism and ophthalmopathy. Amplification targeted TCR beta CDR3 regions from RNA transcripts. An initial round of RT-PCR targeting the TCR CDR3 relied on the HTBI primer set. TCRdb recomputed calls from the multiplex PCR reads with MiXCR, one row per CDR3 protein. The sample consists of roughly 650,000 distinct CDR3 sequences, about a sixth of them appearing once. The material sequenced was blood. These receptors were collected from a middle-aged woman with Graves' ophthalmopathy.

This chain joins TRBV29-1 and TRBJ2-7, with D hard to call. V was clipped by 8 bases and J by 4 bases, with 18 bases between them. The CDR3 sequence is 13 residues long. Germline loops: CDR1 SQVTM, CDR2 ANQGSEA. The CDR3 nucleotides read TGCAGCATTCTGACGTCCGGAAGATACGAGCAGTACTTC. The encoded protein is CSILTSGRYEQYF.

This clonotype has more than one count but fewer than ten. The chain recombines TRBV5-6 with TRBJ1-1, with a tentative D call TRBD1 (5 bases). Trimming cost V 7 bases and J 0 bases, with 16 bases left between them. This CDR3 region has 15 residues. From germline, CDR1 is SGHDT and CDR2 YYEEEE. For the CDR3, the DNA is TGTGCCAGCGGTGGGGGACCCTACATGAACACTGAAGCTTTCTTT. Its protein product is CASGGGPYMNTEAFF.

This clonotype occurred many times. This sequence joins TRBV18 and TRBJ2-5; D call uncertain. The CDR3 extends over 12 amino acids. The germline CDR1 and CDR2 sequences are KGHSH and LQKENI. V lost 2 bases to trimming and J lost 4 bases, with 5 bases between them. CDR3 region: CASSPNGETQYF. Written as DNA, the CDR3 is TGTGCCAGCTCACCAAACGGAGAGACCCAGTACTTC.

The chain links TRBV29-1 to TRBJ1-1, with no clear D. Germline lookup yields CDR1 SQVTM and CDR2 ANQGSEA. The CDR3 is made up of 14 amino acids. V lost 3 bases, J lost 4 bases, and 15 bases lay in between. The CDR3 region is CSVDSPGVSTEAFF. The CDR3 nucleotides are TGCAGCGTTGACTCTCCTGGGGTTAGCACTGAAGCTTTCTTT. The full variable domain, in which reference TRBV29-1 and TRBJ1-1 provide the parts outside the CDR3, is SAVISQKPSRDICQRGTSLTIQCQVDSQVTMMFWYRQQPGQSLTLIATANQGSEATYESGFVIDKFPISRPNLTFSTLTVSNMSPEDSSIYLCSVDSPGVSTEAFFGQGTRLTVV.

Only a few counts were recorded for this clonotype. The J gene is TRBJ2-1, the V gene TRBV5-4; 9 bases are shared with TRBD2. CDR1 and CDR2 from the germline V gene are SGHNT and YYREEE (reference sequence). With 5 bases clipped from V and 7 bases from J, the junction kept 7 bases outside the gene matches. This CDR3 contains 14 residues. The CDR3 here is CASRFAGGGNEQFF. The CDR3 DNA is TGTGCCAGCAGATTTGCGGGGGGGGGTAATGAGCAGTTCTTC.

The sample holds many counts of this clonotype. The DNA of the CDR3 is TGCGCCAGCAGCTCCCCGCCGGGGAGGGGCCTTAGAAATGAGCAGTTCTTC. Its protein is CASSSPPGRGLRNEQFF. The genes are TRBV5-1 and TRBJ2-1, with TRBD2 matching over 7 bases. From germline, CDR1 is SGHRS and CDR2 YFSETQ. This CDR3 is 17 amino acids long. V gave up 3 bases and J gave up 7 bases; unmatched junction bases: 16.

This clonotype was detected once. The rearrangement joins TRBV6-2 or TRBV6-3 to TRBJ2-5, with a possible D match to TRBD1 (5 bases). CDR1 is MNHEY, CDR2 SVGEGT, per germline. The V end lost 0 bases, the J end lost 2 bases, and 10 bases lay between the germline ends. The CDR3 runs to 15 residues. CDR3 bases: TGTGCCAGCAGTTACTCCCCAGGGCTACAAGAGACCCAGTACTTC. It specifies CASSYSPGLQETQYF.

The chain carries TRBV27 and TRBJ1-1, with a possible D match to TRBD1 (6 bases). The length of the CDR3 is 16 residues. The germline V gene has CDR1 MNHEY and CDR2 SMNVEV (reference sequence). V lost 3 bases to trimming and J lost 3 bases, with 17 bases between them. The CDR3 coding sequence is TGTGCCAGCAGTTTTCGACTCAGCCCAGGGGACACTGAAGCTTTCTTT. Protein sequence: CASSFRLSPGDTEAFF.

This clonotype was recorded at least ten times. This chain connects TRBV11-2 to TRBJ2-5; weak D call: TRBD1 (5 bases). This CDR3 is 12 amino acids long. With 2 bases removed from V and 4 bases from J, the gap between germline ends came to 5 bases. CDR1 and CDR2 from the germline V gene are SGHAT and FQNNGV. For the CDR3, the DNA is TGTGCCAGCAGCTTACAGGGAGAGACCCAGTACTTC. It codes for CASSLQGETQYF.

This clonotype was detected many times. The chain's CDR3 is CSARKTAFNQPQHF. CDR3 bases: TGCAGTGCTAGAAAAACGGCATTTAATCAGCCCCAGCATTTT. The chain links TRBV20-1 to TRBJ1-5; D is uncertain. CDR1 and CDR2 from the germline V gene are DFQATT and SNEGSKA (reference sequence). Trimming cost V 2 bases and J 4 bases, with 12 bases left between them. This CDR3 spans 14 amino acids.

The rearrangement links TRBV19 to TRBJ2-4; D could derive from TRBD1 or TRBD2 (5 bases each). Trimming cost V 5 bases and J 6 bases, with 20 bases left between them. CDR1 LNHDA and CDR2 SQIVND come from the germline V gene (reference sequence). The CDR3 loop spans 16 amino acids. CDR3 DNA: TGTGCCAGTAGTTCTCTTCCAGGGAGTTTGGGAAACATTCAGTACTTC. Encoded protein: CASSSLPGSLGNIQYF.

In its sample, this clonotype was seen a few times. The chain uses TRBV3-1 and TRBJ1-1; possibly TRBD1 for D (6 bases). V lost 3 bases to trimming and J lost 6 bases, with 11 bases between them. The CDR3 is 13 amino acids. From germline, CDR1 is LGHDT and CDR2 YNNKEL (reference sequence). The CDR3 is CASSHRQAAEAFF. In nucleotides, the CDR3 is TGTGCCAGCAGCCATCGACAGGCGGCTGAAGCTTTCTTT.

This clonotype has more than one count but fewer than ten. The rearrangement links TRBV28 to TRBJ2-2, with no clear D. Trimming cost V 7 bases and J 3 bases, with 6 bases left between them. CDR1 is MDHEN, CDR2 SYDVKM, per germline. The CDR3 extends over 12 amino acids. CDR3 sequence reads: CASKVDTGELFF. CDR3 in DNA: TGTGCCAGCAAGGTCGACACCGGGGAGCTGTTTTTT.

This clonotype was observed many times. The chain joins TRBV18 to TRBJ1-2; TRBD1 is a possible D gene (6 bases). The V gene's germline CDR1 is KGHSH and CDR2 LQKENI. V was trimmed by 2 bases and J by 4 bases, leaving 11 bases between them. The CDR3 totals 14 residues. As DNA, the CDR3 is TGTGCCAGCTCACCAACAGGGAGAGGCTATGGCTACACCTTC. It yields the protein CASSPTGRGYGYTF. Using reference TRBV18 and TRBJ1-2 for the parts outside the CDR3, the full variable domain is NAGVMQNPRHLVRRRGQEARLRCSPMKGHSHVYWYRQLPEEGLKFMVYLQKENIIDESGMPKERFSAEFPKEGPSILRIQQVVRGDSAAYFCASSPTGRGYGYTFGSGTRLTVV.

This chain connects TRBV19 to TRBJ2-3, with TRBD2 matching over 8 bases. CDR1 is LNHDA, CDR2 SQIVND, per germline (reference sequence). CDR3 length equals 16 residues. The trim removed 5 bases at V and 0 bases at J, leaving 7 bases unmatched. The CDR3 sequence: CASSSSGLGSTDTQYF. The CDR3 DNA is TGTGCCAGTAGTTCTTCGGGACTAGGTAGCACAGATACGCAGTATTTT. Together with reference TRBV19 and TRBJ2-3, the CDR3 gives the full variable domain: DGGITQSPKYLFRKEGQNVTLSCEQNLNHDAMYWYRQDPGQGLRLIYYSQIVNDFQKGDIAEGYSVSREKKESFPLTVTSAQKNPTAFYLCASSSSGLGSTDTQYFGPGTRLTVL.

The V call is TRBV11-2, the J call TRBJ2-1; a weak D match, TRBD1 (6 bases). The V end was cut by 5 bases, the J end by 4 bases, with 12 bases between. Looked up from germline, CDR1 is SGHAT and CDR2 is FQNNGV. CDR3 length equals 14 residues. CDR3 amino acids: CASSQITGYNEQFF. Here the CDR3 DNA reads TGTGCCAGCAGCCAAATAACAGGGTACAATGAGCAGTTCTTC.

This chain uses TRBV20-1 with TRBJ2-5, with 9 bases identical to TRBD2. This CDR3 spans 13 amino acids. With V trimmed by 3 bases and J by 4 bases, 3 bases remained unmatched. Germline CDR1 and CDR2: DFQATT and SNEGSKA (reference sequence). The CDR3 DNA reads TGCAGTGCTAGCCTTAGCGGGAGAGAGACCCAGTACTTC. It codes for CSASLSGRETQYF.

Notes on this clonotype: Mismatch with germline at one junction end may stem from a read error. The V gene is TRBV6-1, the J gene TRBJ2-4; 9 bases are a match to TRBD2. Per the germline V gene, CDR1 is MNHNS and CDR2 is SASEGT. The CDR3 totals 14 residues. CDR3 protein: CASSKAGGGNIQYF. The CDR3, as DNA: TGTGCCAGCAGTAAAGCGGGAGGTGGGAACATTCAGTACTTC.

This clonotype was counted at least ten times. V gene TRBV2 combines with J gene TRBJ2-4, with 12 bases fitting TRBD2. The CDR3 has 20 amino acids. The J segment lost 1 base and the V segment lost 0 bases, leaving 10 bases of the junction unmatched. CDR1 is SNHLY, CDR2 FYNNEI, per germline. In nucleotides, the CDR3 is TGTGCCAGCAGTGAAGCGCTTTTGGGACTAGCGGGCCAGGCCAAAAACATTCAGTACTTC. This codes for CASSEALLGLAGQAKNIQYF.

This clonotype was observed a handful of times. The chain carries TRBV29-1 and TRBJ2-1; possibly TRBD1 for D (6 bases). The CDR3 contains 11 residues. V shed 6 bases and J shed 7 bases, with 10 bases lying between them. Looked up from germline, CDR1 is SQVTM and CDR2 is ANQGSEA. In DNA form, the CDR3 reads TGCAGCGTCGAGGGGGTGAATGAGCAGTTCTTC. It yields the protein CSVEGVNEQFF.

At least ten counts were recorded for this clonotype. The rearrangement uses TRBV12-3 or TRBV12-4 and TRBJ2-7, with 7 bases lining up with TRBD2. This CDR3 spans 12 amino acids. The V segment lost 6 bases and the J segment 6 bases; nucleotides outside the gene matches: 5. For the CDR3, the DNA is TGTGCCAGCAGACCTCCGGGGGGCGAGCAGTACTTC. This sequence encodes CASRPPGGEQYF.

This clonotype was detected a few times. V usage is TRBV28 and J usage is TRBJ2-7, with TRBD2 identical over 12 bases. The CDR3 is 16 residues long. The germline V gene encodes CDR1 MDHEN and CDR2 SYDVKM. After removal of 6 bases from V and 3 bases from J, the junction contained 9 bases not matched to a gene. In DNA form, the CDR3 reads TGTGCCAGCAGCCCCGGGGGGACTAGCGGGTACTACGAGCAGTACTTC. Translated, it gives CASSPGGTSGYYEQYF. Variable domain in full (rest from reference TRBV28 and TRBJ2-7): DVKVTQSSRYLVKRTGEKVFLECVQDMDHENMFWYRQDPGLGLRLIYFSYDVKMKEKGDIPEGYSVSREKKERFSLILESASTNQTSMYLCASSPGGTSGYYEQYFGPGTRLTVT.

This clonotype has just a few counts. The chain joins TRBV20-1 to TRBJ1-2, with TRBD1 as a possible D gene (5 bases). CDR1 and CDR2 from the germline V gene are DFQATT and SNEGSKA (reference sequence). V was clipped by 1 base and J by 5 bases, with 14 bases between them. The CDR3 totals 14 residues. The CDR3 coding sequence is TGCAGTGCTAGAGCCAAAGGAGGGGATTATGGCTACACCTTC. It encodes CSARAKGGDYGYTF.

This clonotype occurred many times. V gene TRBV11-2 combines with J gene TRBJ2-3, with D perhaps matching TRBD2 (6 bases). The CDR3 extends over 14 amino acids. Trimming removed 3 bases at V and 6 bases at J, with 13 bases between. Germline V gene data show CDR1 as SGHAT and CDR2 as FQNNGV. The CDR3 region has the DNA TGTGCCAGCAGCTTTTTAGCGGCCCGGGATACGCAGTATTTT. The encoded protein is CASSFLAARDTQYF.

The V call is TRBV30, the J call TRBJ2-4; D unresolved. V lost 4 bases to trimming and J lost 0 bases, with 13 bases between them. Germline V gene sequence: CDR1 GTSNPN, CDR2 SVGIG (reference sequence). The CDR3 consists of 15 residues. The CDR3 DNA follows: TGTGCCTGGAACCCCCCCGGAATAGCCAAAAACATTCAGTACTTC. Translation gives CAWNPPGIAKNIQYF.

The rearrangement uses TRBV28 and TRBJ2-7; D is ambiguous. The CDR3 sequence is 13 residues long. CDR1 is MDHEN and CDR2 is SYDVKM in the germline V gene. V gave up 6 bases and J gave up 7 bases, with 16 bases separating them. CDR3 sequence (DNA): TGTGCCAGCAGACAGCAGTTCCTTCGGGAGCAGTACTTC. The encoded protein is CASRQQFLREQYF. The variable domain in full, with the rest retrieved from reference TRBV28 and TRBJ2-7, is DVKVTQSSRYLVKRTGEKVFLECVQDMDHENMFWYRQDPGLGLRLIYFSYDVKMKEKGDIPEGYSVSREKKERFSLILESASTNQTSMYLCASRQQFLREQYFGPGTRLTVT.

This sequence joins TRBV18 and TRBJ2-5; D is tentatively TRBD1 or TRBD2 (5 bases each). Germline V gene lookup returns CDR1 KGHSH and CDR2 LQKENI. Trimming stripped 5 bases from V and 4 bases from J, with 11 bases between. The CDR3 loop spans 13 amino acids. CDR3 protein: CASSKGPRETQYF. The DNA for the CDR3 is TGTGCCAGCTCAAAGGGACCCAGAGAGACCCAGTACTTC.

Comments on this clonotype: One end of the junction does not line up with germline, which may come from a read error. The chain links TRBV7-9 to TRBJ2-1, with 10 bases that match TRBD2. Germline V gene sequence: CDR1 SEHNR, CDR2 FQNEAQ (reference sequence). The CDR3 loop spans 17 amino acids. This CDR3 reads CASSHSRLAGAGDEQLF. The CDR3 DNA sequence: TGTGCCAGCAGCCACTCCAGACTAGCGGGTGCTGGGGATGAGCAGCTCTTC.

About this clonotype: One junction end does not reproduce the germline sequence, and a read error may be involved. This chain uses TRBV4-1 with TRBJ1-1; D uncertain. CDR1 and CDR2 from the germline V gene are MGHRA and YSYEKL. The CDR3 has 15 amino acids. The CDR3 loop reads CAGSQAGVADTEAFF. CDR3 coding DNA: TGCGCCGGCAGCCAAGCGGGAGTTGCGGACACTGAAGCTTTCTTT.

The table lists this clonotype with many counts. V gene TRBV20-1 combines with J gene TRBJ2-1; D may be TRBD2 (7 bases). The CDR3 runs to 14 residues. Germline loops: CDR1 DFQATT, CDR2 SNEGSKA (reference sequence). V was pared by 3 bases and J by 7 bases, with 16 bases between. The CDR3 loop is CSASGGRTYNEQFF. The CDR3 DNA sequence: TGCAGTGCTAGCGGGGGGCGAACGTATAATGAGCAGTTCTTC.

J is TRBJ1-2 and V is TRBV19; 7 bases fit TRBD1. The CDR3 runs to 14 residues. The V and J ends lost 5 bases and 4 bases, in that order; junction bases with no gene match: 7. The germline V gene encodes CDR1 LNHDA and CDR2 SQIVND (reference sequence). CDR3 bases: TGTGCCAGTAGTCGGGACAGATCTACCTATGGCTACACCTTC. As protein: CASSRDRSTYGYTF.